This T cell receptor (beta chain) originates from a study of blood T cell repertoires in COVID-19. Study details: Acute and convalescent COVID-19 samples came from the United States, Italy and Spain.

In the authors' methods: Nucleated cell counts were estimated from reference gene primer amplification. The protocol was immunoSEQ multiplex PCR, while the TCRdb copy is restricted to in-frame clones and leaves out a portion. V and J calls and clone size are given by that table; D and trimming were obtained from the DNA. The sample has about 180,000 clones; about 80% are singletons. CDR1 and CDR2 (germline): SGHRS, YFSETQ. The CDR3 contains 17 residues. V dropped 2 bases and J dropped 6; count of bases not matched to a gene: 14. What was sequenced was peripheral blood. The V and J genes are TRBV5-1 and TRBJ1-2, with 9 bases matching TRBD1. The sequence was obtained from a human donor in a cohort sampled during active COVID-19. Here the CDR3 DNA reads TGCGCCAGCAGCTTAATGCCGGGACAGGGTCCCGGGGATGGCTACACCTTC. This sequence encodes CASSLMPGQGPGDGYTF. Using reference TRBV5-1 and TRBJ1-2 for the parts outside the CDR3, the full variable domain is KAGVTQTPRYLIKTRGQQVTLSCSPISGHRSVSWYQQTPGQGLQFLFEYFSETQRNKGNFPGRFSGRQFSNSRSEMNVSTLELGDSALYLCASSLMPGQGPGDGYTFGSGTRLTVV.